This entry lists 10 T cell receptor beta chains sequenced from one sample in a study of response to subunit inactivated influenza vaccine. MiXCR, run by TCRdb on the RT-PCR reads, gives a single entry per CDR3 protein. The table records 450,000 to 700,000 distinct CDR3 sequences, about 15% of them present only once. This specimen consisted of PBMCs from blood, obtained about 12 days after vaccination. The receptors come from a man between 50 and 59 years old who received an inactivated influenza vaccine.

A few counts support this clonotype. J is TRBJ2-7 and V is TRBV7-9, with D perhaps TRBD1 or TRBD2 (5 bases each). The CDR3 is made up of 13 amino acids. V was cut by 5 bases and J by 5 bases, with 13 bases left in between. In germline, CDR1 is SEHNR, CDR2 FQNEAQ (reference sequence). CDR3 sequence reads: CASSLGPSHEQYF. For the CDR3, the DNA is TGTGCCAGCAGCCTGGGACCCTCGCACGAGCAGTACTTC.

Only a few counts were recorded for this clonotype. The chain has TRBV12-3 or TRBV12-4 and TRBJ2-3; 7 bases align to TRBD1. The CDR3 totals 15 residues. The V and J ends lost 4 bases and 6 bases, in that order; junction bases with no gene match: 10. Here the CDR3 DNA reads TGTGCCAGCAGTTGGCAGACAGGGTTTGGCGATACGCAGTATTTT. Protein sequence: CASSWQTGFGDTQYF.

The table lists this clonotype with many counts. V usage is TRBV3-1 and J usage is TRBJ2-2, with 7 bases identical to TRBD2. This CDR3 contains 16 residues. V lost 2 bases, J lost 6 bases, and 9 bases stayed unmatched. CDR1 and CDR2 (germline): LGHDT, YNNKEL (reference sequence). CDR3 in DNA: TGTGCCAGCAGCCAATCGGGAGGCGGGCCCGCCGGGGAGCTGTTTTTT. It is translated as CASSQSGGGPAGELFF.

This clonotype was counted ten times or more. This rearrangement joins TRBV7-9 to TRBJ1-2; maybe TRBD1 (6 bases). Trimming took off 0 bases at V and 6 bases at J, with 11 bases between the two ends. Germline assignment: CDR1 SEHNR and CDR2 FQNEAQ (reference sequence). This CDR3 spans 14 amino acids. CDR3 bases: TGTGCCAGCAGCTTAGCTGGCCCAGGGGATGGCTACACCTTC. Translating it yields CASSLAGPGDGYTF. Filled out from reference TRBV7-9 and TRBJ1-2, the complete variable domain reads DTGVSQNPRHKITKRGQNVTFRCDPISEHNRLYWYRQTLGQGPEFLTYFQNEAQLEKSRLLSDRFSAERPKGSFSTLEIQRTEQGDSAMYLCASSLAGPGDGYTFGSGTRLTVV.

This clonotype was counted a few times. The chain links TRBV7-2 to TRBJ1-1; D is ambiguous. Per the germline V gene, CDR1 is SGHTA and CDR2 is FQGNSA. Trimming pared 1 base from V and 8 bases from J, leaving 14 bases between. This CDR3 comprises 14 residues. For the CDR3, the DNA is TGTGCCAGCAGCTTAGGAGGGTGGGGAGGGGAAGCTTTCTTT. Its translation is CASSLGGWGGEAFF.

The chain is built from TRBV7-2 and TRBJ1-1; the D is unclear. V dropped 5 bases and J dropped 1 base, with 20 bases sitting between them. This CDR3 has 17 amino acids. From germline, CDR1 is SGHTA and CDR2 FQGNSA. Written as DNA, the CDR3 is TGTGCCAGCAGCCCCCCCCCACGGAGTTTGGGGAACACTGAAGCTTTCTTT. Its translation: CASSPPPRSLGNTEAFF.

The chain uses TRBV12-3 or TRBV12-4 and TRBJ1-4; a weak D match, TRBD1 (5 bases). This CDR3 is 15 amino acids long. Trimming took off 5 bases at V and 7 bases at J, with 17 bases between the two ends. CDR3 sequence (DNA): TGTGCCAGCAGTCGCCAGGGCCTGGAGGGTGAAAAACTGTTTTTT. This sequence encodes CASSRQGLEGEKLFF.

This clonotype was recorded many times. The rearrangement uses TRBV4-3 and TRBJ1-4; no reliable D call. CDR3 length: 15 amino acids. Trimming pared 0 bases from V and 4 bases from J, leaving 9 bases between. The germline V gene has CDR1 LGHNA and CDR2 YSLEER. The CDR3 loop reads CASSQELYHNEKLFF. The CDR3 nucleotides read TGCGCCAGCAGCCAAGAACTTTACCATAATGAAAAACTGTTTTTT.

V and J are TRBV29-1 and TRBJ2-3; D unclear. The CDR3 runs to 11 residues. Trimming removed 5 bases from V and 2 bases from J, with 5 bases in between. The germline V gene has CDR1 SQVTM and CDR2 ANQGSEA. CDR3 loop: CSVLATDTQYF. Written as DNA, the CDR3 is TGCAGCGTTTTGGCCACAGATACGCAGTATTTT.

This clonotype was recorded many times. The rearrangement uses TRBV20-1 and TRBJ2-3, with 13 positions matching TRBD2. This CDR3 spans 16 amino acids. The germline V gene has CDR1 DFQATT and CDR2 SNEGSKA (reference sequence). Germline trimming cut 5 bases from V and 3 bases from J; bases unmatched to any gene: 8. The CDR3 DNA follows: TGCAGTGCTCGAGGACTAGCGGGAGTTGATACAGATACGCAGTATTTT. Translation gives CSARGLAGVDTDTQYF.